This is a list of T cell receptor beta chains from one sample in a study of regulatory T cells in long-lasting Graves disease. TCRdb reanalysed the multiplex PCR reads using MiXCR and keeps one entry per CDR3 protein. The sample contains about 460,000 distinct CDR3 sequences, under 25% of which appear only once. The sample was peripheral blood mononuclear cells (PBMCs), taken when the disease was refractory, from a patient treated with antithyroid drugs. These receptors all stem from a female donor with Graves disease. The CDR3 runs from the conserved cysteine through the conserved F or W. Where a row states a size, it is once, few, many or the class of an expanded clone; other rows omit it.

abundance	v_gene	j_gene	CDR3aa
many	TRBV6-1	TRBJ1-2	CASSPPTGASYGYTF
few	TRBV20-1	TRBJ1-5	CSARPDPNQPQHF
few	TRBV5-5	TRBJ2-7	CASSLSGTGGAWVLHEQYF
NA	TRBV12-3/TRBV12-4	TRBJ1-5	CASSFRGGGNQPQHF
NA	TRBV7-2	TRBJ2-2	CASSLVGGKNTGELFF
many	TRBV29-1	TRBJ1-1	CSVRQGGNTEAFF
few	TRBV7-2	TRBJ2-3	CASSLVWPGRTEHTQYF
NA	TRBV7-2	TRBJ1-1	CASSPNLRGVAFF
NA	TRBV14	TRBJ2-3	CASSQGKTRRADTQYF
NA	TRBV6-2/TRBV6-3	TRBJ1-5	CARSRAGVRPQHF
many	TRBV29-1	TRBJ1-1	CSVVRTEAFF
many	TRBV7-9	TRBJ1-1	CASSLSGPEAFF
NA	TRBV6-1	TRBJ1-4	CASSARDNEKLFF
many	TRBV29-1	TRBJ1-1	CSVGRQANTEAFF
many	TRBV10-3	TRBJ2-7	CAISRGQGDEQYF